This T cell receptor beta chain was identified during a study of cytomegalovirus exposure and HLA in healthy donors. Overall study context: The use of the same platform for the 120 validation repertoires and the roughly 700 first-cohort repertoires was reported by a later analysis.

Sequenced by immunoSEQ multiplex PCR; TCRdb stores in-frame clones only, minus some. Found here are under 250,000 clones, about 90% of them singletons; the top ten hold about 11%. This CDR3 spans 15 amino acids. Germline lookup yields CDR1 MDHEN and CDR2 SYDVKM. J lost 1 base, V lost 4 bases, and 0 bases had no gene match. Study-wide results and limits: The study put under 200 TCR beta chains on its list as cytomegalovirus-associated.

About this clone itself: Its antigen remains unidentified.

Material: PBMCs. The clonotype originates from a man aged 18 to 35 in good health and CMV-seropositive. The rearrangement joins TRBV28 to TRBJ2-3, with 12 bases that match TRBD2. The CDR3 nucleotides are TGTGCCAGCAGTTCTAGCGGGAGGGGCACAGATACGCAGTATTTT. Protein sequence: CASSSSGRGTDTQYF.